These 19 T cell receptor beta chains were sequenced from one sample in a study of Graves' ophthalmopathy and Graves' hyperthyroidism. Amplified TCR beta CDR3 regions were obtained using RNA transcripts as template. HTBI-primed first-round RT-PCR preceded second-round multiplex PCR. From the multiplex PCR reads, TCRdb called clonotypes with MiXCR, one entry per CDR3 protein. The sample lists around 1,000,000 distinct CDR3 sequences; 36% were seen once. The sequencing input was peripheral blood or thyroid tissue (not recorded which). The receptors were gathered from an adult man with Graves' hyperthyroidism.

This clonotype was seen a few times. CDR3 coding DNA: TGTGCCAGCAGCAGACAGGGGAACGATTCACCCCTCCACTTT. This gives the protein CASSRQGNDSPLHF. The chain is built from TRBV6-1 and TRBJ1-6; 8 positions match TRBD1. This CDR3 comprises 14 residues. V was pared by 6 bases and J by 8 bases, with 6 bases of the junction left unmatched. Germline CDR1 is MNHNS and CDR2 is SASEGT.

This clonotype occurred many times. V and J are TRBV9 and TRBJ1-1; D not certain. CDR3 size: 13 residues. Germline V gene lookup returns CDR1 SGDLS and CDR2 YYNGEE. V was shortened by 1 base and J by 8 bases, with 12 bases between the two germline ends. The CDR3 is CASSVSVAREAFF. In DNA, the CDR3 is TGTGCCAGCAGCGTATCTGTGGCTAGGGAAGCTTTCTTT.

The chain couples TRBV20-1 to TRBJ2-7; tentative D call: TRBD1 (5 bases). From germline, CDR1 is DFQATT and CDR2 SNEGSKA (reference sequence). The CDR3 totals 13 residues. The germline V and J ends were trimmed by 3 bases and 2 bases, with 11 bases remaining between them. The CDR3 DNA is TGCAGTGCTAGTGAGGACAACCCCTACGAGCAGTACTTC. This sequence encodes CSASEDNPYEQYF.

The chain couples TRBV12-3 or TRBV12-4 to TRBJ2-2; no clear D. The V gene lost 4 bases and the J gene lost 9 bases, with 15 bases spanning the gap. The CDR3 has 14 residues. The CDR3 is CASSYSGPPRELFF. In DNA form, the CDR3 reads TGTGCCAGCAGTTACTCCGGGCCCCCTAGGGAGCTGTTTTTT.

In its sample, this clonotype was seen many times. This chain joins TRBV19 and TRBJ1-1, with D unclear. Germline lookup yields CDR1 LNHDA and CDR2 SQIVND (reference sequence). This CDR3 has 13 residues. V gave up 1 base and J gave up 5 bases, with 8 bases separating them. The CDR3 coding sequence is TGTGCCAGTAGTATAGCGGCGGGTACTGAAGCTTTCTTT. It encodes CASSIAAGTEAFF.

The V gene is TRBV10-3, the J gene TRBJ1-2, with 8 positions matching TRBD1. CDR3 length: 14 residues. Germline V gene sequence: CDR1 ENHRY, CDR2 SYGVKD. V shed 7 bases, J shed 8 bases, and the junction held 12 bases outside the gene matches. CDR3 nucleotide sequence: TGTGCCATCAAAGATGCCAGGGGGCGTGGGGGCTACACCTTC. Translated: CAIKDARGRGGYTF.

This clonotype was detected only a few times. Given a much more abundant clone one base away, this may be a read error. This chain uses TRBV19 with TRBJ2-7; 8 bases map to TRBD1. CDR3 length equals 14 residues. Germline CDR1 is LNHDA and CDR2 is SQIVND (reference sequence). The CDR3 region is CASSAQGATGERYF. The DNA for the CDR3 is TGTGCCAGTAGCGCCCAGGGGGCTACAGGCGAGCGGTACTTC.

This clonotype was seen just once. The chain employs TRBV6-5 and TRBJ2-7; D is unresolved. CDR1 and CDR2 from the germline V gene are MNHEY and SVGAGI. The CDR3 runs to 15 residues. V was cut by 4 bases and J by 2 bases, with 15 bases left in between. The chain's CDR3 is CASSLWSEDPYEQYF. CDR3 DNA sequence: TGTGCCAGCAGTTTATGGTCCGAGGATCCCTACGAGCAGTACTTC.

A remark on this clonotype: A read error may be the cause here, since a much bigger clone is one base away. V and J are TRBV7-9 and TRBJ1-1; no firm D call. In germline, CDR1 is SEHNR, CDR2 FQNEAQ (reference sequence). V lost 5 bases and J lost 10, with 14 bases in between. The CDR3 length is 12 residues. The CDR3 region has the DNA TGTGCCAGCAGCCAAGACACGGCTGGAGCTTTCTTT. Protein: CASSQDTAGAFF.

The CDR3 loop reads CASSLGPGLAGRTGELFF. CDR3 bases: TGTGCCAGCAGTTTAGGTCCCGGACTAGCGGGCCGCACCGGGGAGCTGTTTTTT. The rearrangement joins TRBV12-3 or TRBV12-4 to TRBJ2-2; TRBD2 aligns across 11 bases. The CDR3 is 18 amino acids. With V trimmed by 1 base and J by 4 bases, 8 bases remained unmatched.

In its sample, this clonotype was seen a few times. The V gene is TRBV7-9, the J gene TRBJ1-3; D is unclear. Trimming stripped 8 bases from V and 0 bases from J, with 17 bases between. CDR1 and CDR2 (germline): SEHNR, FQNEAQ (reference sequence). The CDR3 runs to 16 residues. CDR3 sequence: CASVRMATVSGNTIYF. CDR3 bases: TGTGCCAGCGTCCGAATGGCCACTGTCTCTGGAAACACCATATATTTT.

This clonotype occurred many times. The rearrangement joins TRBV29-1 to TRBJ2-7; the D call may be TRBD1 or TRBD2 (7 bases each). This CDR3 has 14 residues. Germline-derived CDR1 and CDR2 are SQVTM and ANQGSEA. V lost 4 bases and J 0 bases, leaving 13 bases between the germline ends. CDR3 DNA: TGCAGCGTTGCGGGGAGGGGGCTCTCCTACGAGCAGTACTTC. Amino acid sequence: CSVAGRGLSYEQYF.

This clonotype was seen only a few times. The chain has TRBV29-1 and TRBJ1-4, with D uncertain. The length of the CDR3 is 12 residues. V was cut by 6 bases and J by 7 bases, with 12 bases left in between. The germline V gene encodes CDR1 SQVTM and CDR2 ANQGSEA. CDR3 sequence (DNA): TGCAGCGTGGCCGCGGGAGTTGAAAAACTGTTTTTT. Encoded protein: CSVAAGVEKLFF.

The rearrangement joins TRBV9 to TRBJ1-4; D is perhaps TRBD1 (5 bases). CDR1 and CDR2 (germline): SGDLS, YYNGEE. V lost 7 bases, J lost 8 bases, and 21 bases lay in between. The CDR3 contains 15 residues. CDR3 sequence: CASSTATAREEKLFF. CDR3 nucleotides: TGTGCCAGCTCCACTGCGACAGCCCGAGAGGAAAAACTGTTTTTT.

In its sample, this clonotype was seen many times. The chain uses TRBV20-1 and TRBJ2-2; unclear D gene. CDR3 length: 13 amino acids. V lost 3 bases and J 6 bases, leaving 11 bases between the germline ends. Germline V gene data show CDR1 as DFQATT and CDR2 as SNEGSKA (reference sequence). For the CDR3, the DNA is TGCAGTGCTAGTAGGGCCAGGCCCGGGGAGCTGTTTTTT. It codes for CSASRARPGELFF.

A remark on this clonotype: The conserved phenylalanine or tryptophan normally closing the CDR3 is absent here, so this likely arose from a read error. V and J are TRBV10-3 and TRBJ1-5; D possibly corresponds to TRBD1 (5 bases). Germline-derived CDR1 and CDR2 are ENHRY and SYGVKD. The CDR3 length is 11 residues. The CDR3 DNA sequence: TGTGCCAGCAGTCAGGGCCAGCCCCAGCATTCT. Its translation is CASSQGQPQHS.

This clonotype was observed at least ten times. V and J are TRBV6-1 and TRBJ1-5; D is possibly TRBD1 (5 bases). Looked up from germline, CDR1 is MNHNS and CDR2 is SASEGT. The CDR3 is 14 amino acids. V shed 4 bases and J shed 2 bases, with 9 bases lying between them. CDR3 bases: TGTGCCAGCAGTGGAGGACAACGCAATCAGCCCCAGCATTTT. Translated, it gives CASSGGQRNQPQHF.

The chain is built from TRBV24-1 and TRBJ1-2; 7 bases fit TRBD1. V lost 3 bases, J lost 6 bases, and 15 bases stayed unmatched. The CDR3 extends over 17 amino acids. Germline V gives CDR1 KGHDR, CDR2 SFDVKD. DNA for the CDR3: TGTGCCACCAGTGATCCCGGGACAGCTGACGGGGACGATGGCTACACCTTC. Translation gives CATSDPGTADGDDGYTF.

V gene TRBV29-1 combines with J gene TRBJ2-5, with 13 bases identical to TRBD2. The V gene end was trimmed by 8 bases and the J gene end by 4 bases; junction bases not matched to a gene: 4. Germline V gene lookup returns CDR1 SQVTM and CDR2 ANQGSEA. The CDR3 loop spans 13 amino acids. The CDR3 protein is CSLGLAGSETQYF. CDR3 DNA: TGCAGCTTGGGACTAGCGGGATCAGAGACCCAGTACTTC.